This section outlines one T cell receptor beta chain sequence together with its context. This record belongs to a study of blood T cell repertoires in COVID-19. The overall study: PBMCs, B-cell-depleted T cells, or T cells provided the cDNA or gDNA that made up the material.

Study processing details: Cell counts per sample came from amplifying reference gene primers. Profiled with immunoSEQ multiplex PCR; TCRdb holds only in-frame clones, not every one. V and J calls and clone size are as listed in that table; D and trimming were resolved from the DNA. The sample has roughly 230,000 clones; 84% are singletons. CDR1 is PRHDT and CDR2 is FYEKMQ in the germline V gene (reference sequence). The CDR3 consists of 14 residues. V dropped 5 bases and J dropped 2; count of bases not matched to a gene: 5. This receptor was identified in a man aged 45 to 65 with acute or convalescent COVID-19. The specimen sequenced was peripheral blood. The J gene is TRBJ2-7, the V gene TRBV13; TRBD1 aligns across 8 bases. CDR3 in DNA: TGTGCCAGCAGCCTTGGACAGGGACCCTACGAGCAGTACTTC. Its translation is CASSLGQGPYEQYF.